This TCR beta chain was captured by sequencing in a study of CD8+CD57+ T cells in acquired aplastic anemia. For the study at large: Isolated CD4+ and CD8+ cells, once sorted, yielded DNA averaging roughly 3 ug.

TCR beta VDJ and CDR3 were profiled, and genomic DNA was the template. MiXCR, applied by TCRdb to the reads, yields one record per CDR3 protein. Found here are more than 150,000 distinct CDR3 sequences, roughly half of them singletons; the top ten hold 3.2%. Study results and caveats: A set of twenty-nine CD8+ CDR3 sequences was shared between patients and controls, and these sequences appeared highly expressed in patients.

The CDR3 length is 15 residues. Germline values: CDR1 MNHEY, CDR2 SVGAGI. Trimming took 2 bases from V and 0 from J, leaving 11 bases between them. Only patients with CD8+CD57+ cell expansion on flow cytometry were chosen for sequencing. Acquired aplastic anemia of severe grade affected all patients. Blood came from patients not yet given any therapy. As for this clonotype: As yet, its antigen is unknown.

This chain links TRBV6-5 with TRBJ2-7, with a weak D call TRBD2 (6 bases). The sequencing input was sorted CD4+, CD8+, or CD8+CD57+ T cells (not recorded which) from PBMCs. The origin of this receptor is a human donor with aplastic anemia. The CDR3: CASSYTGLSSYEQYF. For the CDR3, the DNA is TGTGCCAGCAGTTACACGGGACTGAGCTCCTACGAGCAGTACTTC.